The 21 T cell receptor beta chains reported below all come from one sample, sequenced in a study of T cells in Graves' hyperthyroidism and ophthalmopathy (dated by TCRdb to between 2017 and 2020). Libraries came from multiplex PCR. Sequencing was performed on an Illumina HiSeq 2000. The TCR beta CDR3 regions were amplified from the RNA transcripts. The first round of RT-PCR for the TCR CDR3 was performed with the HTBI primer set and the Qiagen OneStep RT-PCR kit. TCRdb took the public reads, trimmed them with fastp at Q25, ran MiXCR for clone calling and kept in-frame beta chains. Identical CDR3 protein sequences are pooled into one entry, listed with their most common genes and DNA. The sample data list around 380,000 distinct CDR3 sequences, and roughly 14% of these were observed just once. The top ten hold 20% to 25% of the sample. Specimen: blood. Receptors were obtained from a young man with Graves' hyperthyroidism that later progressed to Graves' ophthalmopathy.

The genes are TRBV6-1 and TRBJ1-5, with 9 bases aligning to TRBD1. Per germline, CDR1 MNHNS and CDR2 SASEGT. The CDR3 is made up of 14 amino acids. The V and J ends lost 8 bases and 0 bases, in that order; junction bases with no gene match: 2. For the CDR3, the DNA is TGTGCCAGCGGGACAGGGTTTAGCAATCAGCCCCAGCATTTT. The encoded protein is CASGTGFSNQPQHF.

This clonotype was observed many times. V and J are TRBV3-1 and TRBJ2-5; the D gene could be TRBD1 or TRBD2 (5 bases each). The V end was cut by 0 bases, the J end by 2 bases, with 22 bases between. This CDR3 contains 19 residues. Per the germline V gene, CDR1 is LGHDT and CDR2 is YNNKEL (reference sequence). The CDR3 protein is CASSQDRGRGSAAQETQYF. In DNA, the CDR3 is TGTGCCAGCAGCCAAGATCGAGGTCGGGGCTCGGCGGCACAAGAGACCCAGTACTTC.

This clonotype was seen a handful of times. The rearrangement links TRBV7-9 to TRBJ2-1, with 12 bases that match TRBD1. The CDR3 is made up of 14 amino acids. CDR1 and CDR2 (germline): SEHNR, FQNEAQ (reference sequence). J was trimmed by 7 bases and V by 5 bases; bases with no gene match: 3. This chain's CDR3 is CASSKGQGANEQFF. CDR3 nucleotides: TGTGCCAGCAGCAAGGGACAGGGGGCGAATGAGCAGTTCTTC.

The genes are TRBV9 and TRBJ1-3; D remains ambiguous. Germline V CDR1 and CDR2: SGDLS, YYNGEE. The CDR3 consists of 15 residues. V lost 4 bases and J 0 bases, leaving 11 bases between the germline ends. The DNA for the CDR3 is TGTGCCAGCAGCCTTTCGGGGAGCTCTGGAAACACCATATATTTT. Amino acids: CASSLSGSSGNTIYF.

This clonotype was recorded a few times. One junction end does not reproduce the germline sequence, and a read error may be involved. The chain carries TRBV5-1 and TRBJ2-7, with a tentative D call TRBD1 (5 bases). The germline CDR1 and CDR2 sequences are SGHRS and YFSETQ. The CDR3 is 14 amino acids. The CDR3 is CASSLEGPLYDQYF. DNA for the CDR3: TGCGCCAGCAGCTTGGAGGGGCCGCTCTACGATCAGTACTTC. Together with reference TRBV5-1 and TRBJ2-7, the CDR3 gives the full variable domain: KAGVTQTPRYLIKTRGQQVTLSCSPISGHRSVSWYQQTPGQGLQFLFEYFSETQRNKGNFPGRFSGRQFSNSRSEMNVSTLELGDSALYLCASSLEGPLYDQYFGPGTRLTVT.

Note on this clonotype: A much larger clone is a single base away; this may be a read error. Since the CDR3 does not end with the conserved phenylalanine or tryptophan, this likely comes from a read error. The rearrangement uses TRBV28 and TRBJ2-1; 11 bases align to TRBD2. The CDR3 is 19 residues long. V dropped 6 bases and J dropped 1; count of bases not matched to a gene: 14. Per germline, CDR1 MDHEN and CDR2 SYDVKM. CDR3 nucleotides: TGTGCCAGCAGCCGACTCGTACCGGGACTAGCGGCTTCCTACAATGAGCAGTTCCTC. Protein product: CASSRLVPGLAASYNEQFL.

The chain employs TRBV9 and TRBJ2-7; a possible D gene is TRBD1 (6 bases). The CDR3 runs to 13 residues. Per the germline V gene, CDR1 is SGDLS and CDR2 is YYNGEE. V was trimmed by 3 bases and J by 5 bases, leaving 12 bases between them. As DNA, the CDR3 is TGTGCCAGCAGCGCCACAGGGTCCCACGAGCAGTACTTC. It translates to CASSATGSHEQYF.

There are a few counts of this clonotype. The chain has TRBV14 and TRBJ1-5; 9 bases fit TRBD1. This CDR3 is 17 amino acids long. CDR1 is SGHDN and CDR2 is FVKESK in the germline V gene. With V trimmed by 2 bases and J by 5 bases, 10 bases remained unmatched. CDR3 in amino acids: CASSQFWDRESHQPQHF. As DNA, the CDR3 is TGTGCCAGCAGCCAATTCTGGGACAGGGAAAGCCATCAGCCCCAGCATTTT.

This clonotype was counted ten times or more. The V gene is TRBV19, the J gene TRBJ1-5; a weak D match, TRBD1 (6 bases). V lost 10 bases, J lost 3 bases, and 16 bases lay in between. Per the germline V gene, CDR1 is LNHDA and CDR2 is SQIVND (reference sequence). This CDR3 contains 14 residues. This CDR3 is CATAQGINNQPQHF. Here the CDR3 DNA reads TGTGCCACCGCCCAGGGGATAAACAATCAGCCCCAGCATTTT.

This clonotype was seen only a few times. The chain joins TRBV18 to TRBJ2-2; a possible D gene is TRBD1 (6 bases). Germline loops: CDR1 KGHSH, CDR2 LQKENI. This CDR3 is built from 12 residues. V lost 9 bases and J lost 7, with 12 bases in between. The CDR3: CASLQGSGELFF. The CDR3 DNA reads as TGTGCCAGTTTACAGGGAAGCGGGGAGCTGTTTTTT.

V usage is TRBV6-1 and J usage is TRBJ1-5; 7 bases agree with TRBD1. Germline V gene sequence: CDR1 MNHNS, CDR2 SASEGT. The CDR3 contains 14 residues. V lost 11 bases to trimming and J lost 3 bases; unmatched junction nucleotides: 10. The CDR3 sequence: CAALGRGFNQPQHF. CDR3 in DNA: TGTGCCGCCCTCGGCAGGGGGTTCAATCAGCCCCAGCATTTT.

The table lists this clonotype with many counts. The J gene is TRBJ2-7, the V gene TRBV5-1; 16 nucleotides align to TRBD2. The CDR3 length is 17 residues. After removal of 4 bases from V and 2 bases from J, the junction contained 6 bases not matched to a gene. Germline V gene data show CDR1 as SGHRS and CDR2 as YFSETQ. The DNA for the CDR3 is TGCGCCAGCAGCGATCCCGGGACTAGCGGGGGGGCCTACGAGCAGTACTTC. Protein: CASSDPGTSGGAYEQYF.

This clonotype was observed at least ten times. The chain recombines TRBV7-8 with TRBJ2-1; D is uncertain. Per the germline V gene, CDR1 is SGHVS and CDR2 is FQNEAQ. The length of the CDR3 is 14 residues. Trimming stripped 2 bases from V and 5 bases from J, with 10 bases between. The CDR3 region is CASSLSQIHNEQFF. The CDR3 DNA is TGTGCCAGCAGCTTATCCCAGATCCACAATGAGCAGTTCTTC.

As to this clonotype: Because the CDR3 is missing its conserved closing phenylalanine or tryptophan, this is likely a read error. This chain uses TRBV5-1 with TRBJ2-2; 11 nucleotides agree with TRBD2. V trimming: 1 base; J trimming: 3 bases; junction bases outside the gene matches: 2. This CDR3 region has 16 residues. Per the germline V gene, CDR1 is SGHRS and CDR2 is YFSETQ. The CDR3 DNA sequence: TGCGCCAGCAGCTTGCTACTAGCGGGGGACACCGGGGAGCTGTTTCTT. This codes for CASSLLLAGDTGELFL.

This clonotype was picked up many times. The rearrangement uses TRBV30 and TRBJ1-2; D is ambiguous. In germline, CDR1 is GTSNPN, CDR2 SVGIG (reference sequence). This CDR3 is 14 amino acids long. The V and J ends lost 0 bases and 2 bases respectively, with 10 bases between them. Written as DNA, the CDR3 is TGTGCCTGGAGTGTACTCCGACGGAACTATGGCTACACCTTC. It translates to CAWSVLRRNYGYTF.

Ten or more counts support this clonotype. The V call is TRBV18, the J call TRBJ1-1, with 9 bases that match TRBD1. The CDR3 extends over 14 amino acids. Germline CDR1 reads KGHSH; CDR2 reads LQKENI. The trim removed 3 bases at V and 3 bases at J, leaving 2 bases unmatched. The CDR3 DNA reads TGTGCCAGCTCACCTAGGGACAGGGACACTGAAGCTTTCTTT. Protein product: CASSPRDRDTEAFF. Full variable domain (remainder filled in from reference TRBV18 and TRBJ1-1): NAGVMQNPRHLVRRRGQEARLRCSPMKGHSHVYWYRQLPEEGLKFMVYLQKENIIDESGMPKERFSAEFPKEGPSILRIQQVVRGDSAAYFCASSPRDRDTEAFFGQGTRLTVV.

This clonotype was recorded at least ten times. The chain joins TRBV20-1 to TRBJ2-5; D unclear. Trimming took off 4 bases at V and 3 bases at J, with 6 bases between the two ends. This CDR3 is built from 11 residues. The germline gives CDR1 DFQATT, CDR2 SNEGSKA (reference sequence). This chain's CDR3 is CSATREETQYF. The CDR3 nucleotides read TGCAGTGCTACCCGGGAAGAGACCCAGTACTTC.

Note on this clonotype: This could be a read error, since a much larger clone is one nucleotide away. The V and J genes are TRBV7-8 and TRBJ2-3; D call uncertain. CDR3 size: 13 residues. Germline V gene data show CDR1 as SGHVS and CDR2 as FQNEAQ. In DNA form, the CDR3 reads TGTGCCAGCAGCTTAGCGCTCTTAGATACGCGGTATTTT. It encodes CASSLALLDTRYF.

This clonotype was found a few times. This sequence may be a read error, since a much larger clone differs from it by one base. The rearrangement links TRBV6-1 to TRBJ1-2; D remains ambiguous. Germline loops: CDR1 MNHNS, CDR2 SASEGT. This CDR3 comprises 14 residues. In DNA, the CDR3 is TGTGCCATCAGTGAAAGAGTGGTGGCGTATGGCTACACCTTC. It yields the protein CAISERVVAYGYTF.

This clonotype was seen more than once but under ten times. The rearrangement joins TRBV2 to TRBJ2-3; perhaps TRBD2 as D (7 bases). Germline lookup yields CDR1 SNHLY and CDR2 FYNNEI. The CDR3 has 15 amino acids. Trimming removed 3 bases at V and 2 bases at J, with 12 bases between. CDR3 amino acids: CASSEEGGPTDTQYF. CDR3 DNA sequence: TGTGCCAGCAGTGAGGAGGGGGGGCCCACAGATACGCAGTATTTT.

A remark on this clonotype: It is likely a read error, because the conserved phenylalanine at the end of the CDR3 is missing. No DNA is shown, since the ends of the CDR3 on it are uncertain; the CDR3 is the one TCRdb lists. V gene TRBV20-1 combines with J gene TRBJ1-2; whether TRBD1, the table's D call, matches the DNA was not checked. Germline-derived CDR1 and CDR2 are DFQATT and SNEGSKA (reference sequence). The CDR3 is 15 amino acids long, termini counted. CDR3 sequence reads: CSAHTPVPGGAGYTI.